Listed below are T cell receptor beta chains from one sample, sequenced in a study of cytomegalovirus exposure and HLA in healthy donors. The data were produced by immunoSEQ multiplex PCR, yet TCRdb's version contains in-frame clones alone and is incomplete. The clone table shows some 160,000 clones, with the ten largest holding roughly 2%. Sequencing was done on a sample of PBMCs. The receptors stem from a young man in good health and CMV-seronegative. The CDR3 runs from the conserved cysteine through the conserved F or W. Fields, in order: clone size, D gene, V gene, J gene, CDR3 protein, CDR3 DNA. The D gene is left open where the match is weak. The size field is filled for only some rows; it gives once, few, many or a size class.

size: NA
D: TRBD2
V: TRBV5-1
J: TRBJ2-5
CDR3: CASSLARASGALQETQYF
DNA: TGCGCCAGCAGCTTGGCAAGGGCGAGCGGGGCGCTACAAGAGACCCAGTACTTC

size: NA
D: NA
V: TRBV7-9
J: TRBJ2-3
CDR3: CASITGSTDTQYF
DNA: TGTGCCAGCATCACCGGGAGCACAGATACGCAGTATTTT

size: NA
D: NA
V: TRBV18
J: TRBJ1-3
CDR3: CASSPVQGGNTIYF
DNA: TGTGCCAGCTCACCCGTTCAGGGAGGAAACACCATATATTTT

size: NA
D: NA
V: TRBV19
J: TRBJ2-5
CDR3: CASSMNPRIETQYF
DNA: TGTGCCAGTAGTATGAATCCTAGGATCGAGACCCAGTACTTC

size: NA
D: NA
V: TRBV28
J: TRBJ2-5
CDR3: CATTGSWTQYF
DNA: TGTGCCACCACAGGGAGTTGGACCCAGTACTTC

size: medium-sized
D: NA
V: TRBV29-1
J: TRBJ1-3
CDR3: CSVDSQGGSGNTIYF
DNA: TGCAGCGTTGATAGTCAGGGAGGGTCTGGAAACACCATATATTTT

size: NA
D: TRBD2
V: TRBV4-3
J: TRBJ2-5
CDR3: CASSQDWSGRWETQYF
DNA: TGCGCCAGCAGCCAAGATTGGAGCGGGAGGTGGGAGACCCAGTACTTC

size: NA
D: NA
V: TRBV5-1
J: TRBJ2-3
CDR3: CASSLTGNTDTQYF
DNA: TGCGCCAGCAGCTTAACGGGTAACACAGATACGCAGTATTTT

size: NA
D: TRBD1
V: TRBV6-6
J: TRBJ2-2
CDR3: CASSPQGGNTGELFF
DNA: TGTGCCAGCAGCCCACAGGGGGGGAACACCGGGGAGCTGTTTTTT

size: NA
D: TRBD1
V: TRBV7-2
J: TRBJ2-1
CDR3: CASSGDRGQYNEQFF
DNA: TGTGCCAGCAGCGGGGACAGGGGGCAGTACAATGAGCAGTTCTTC

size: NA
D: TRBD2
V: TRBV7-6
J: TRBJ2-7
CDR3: CASSLAGTSVDEQYF
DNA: TGTGCCAGCAGCTTAGCGGGGACTAGCGTTGACGAGCAGTACTTC

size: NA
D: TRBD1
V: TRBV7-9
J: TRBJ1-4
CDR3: CASTPGQGNEKLFF
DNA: TGTGCCAGCACTCCGGGACAGGGGAATGAAAAACTGTTTTTT

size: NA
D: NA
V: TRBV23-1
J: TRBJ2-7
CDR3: CASSHQRGGPTYEQYF
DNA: TGCGCCAGCAGTCACCAAAGGGGAGGACCGACCTACGAGCAGTACTTC

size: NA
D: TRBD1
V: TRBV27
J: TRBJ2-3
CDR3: CASSPRTGGRDTQYF
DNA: TGTGCCAGCAGTCCCAGGACAGGGGGGCGAGATACGCAGTATTTT

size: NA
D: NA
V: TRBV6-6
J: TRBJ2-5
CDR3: CASRSYRQEEGETQYF
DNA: TGTGCCAGCCGATCTTATCGCCAAGAGGAGGGAGAGACCCAGTACTTC

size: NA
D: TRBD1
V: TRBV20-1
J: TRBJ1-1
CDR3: CSAGMDRKPFF
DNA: TGCAGTGCGGGTATGGACAGGAAGCCTTTCTTT

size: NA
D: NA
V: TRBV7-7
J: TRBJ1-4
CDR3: CASSLTPATNEKLFF
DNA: TGTGCCAGCAGCTTAACTCCTGCAACTAATGAAAAACTGTTTTTT

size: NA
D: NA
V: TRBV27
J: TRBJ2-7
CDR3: CASSLPSYEQYF
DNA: TGTGCCAGCAGTTTACCATCCTACGAGCAGTACTTC

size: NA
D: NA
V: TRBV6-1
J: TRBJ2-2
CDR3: CASKGIGELFF
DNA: TGTGCCAGCAAGGGGATCGGGGAGCTGTTTTTT

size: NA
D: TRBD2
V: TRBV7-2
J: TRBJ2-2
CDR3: CASSKSGTSGSWTGELFF
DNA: TGTGCCAGCAGCAAATCCGGGACTAGCGGGAGTTGGACCGGGGAGCTGTTTTTT

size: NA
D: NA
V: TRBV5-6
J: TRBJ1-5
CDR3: CASSLGPTSNQPQHF
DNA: TGTGCCAGCAGCTTGGGCCCTACTAGCAATCAGCCCCAGCATTTT

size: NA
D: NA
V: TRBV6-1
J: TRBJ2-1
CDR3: CASRAGGNEQFF
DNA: TGTGCCAGCAGGGCAGGGGGGAATGAGCAGTTCTTC

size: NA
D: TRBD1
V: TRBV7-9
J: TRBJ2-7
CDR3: CASSLGWGQATYEQYF
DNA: TGTGCCAGCAGCTTAGGGTGGGGACAGGCTACCTACGAGCAGTACTTC

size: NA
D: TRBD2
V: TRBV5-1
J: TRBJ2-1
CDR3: CASRGAGSSYNEQFF
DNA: TGCGCCAGCCGTGGAGCGGGGAGCTCCTACAATGAGCAGTTCTTC

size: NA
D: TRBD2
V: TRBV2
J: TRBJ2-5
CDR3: CASSEGWTSEKTQYF
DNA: TGTGCCAGCAGTGAAGGATGGACTAGCGAAAAGACCCAGTACTTC

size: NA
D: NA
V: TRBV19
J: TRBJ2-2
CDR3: CASKSRSTTGELFF
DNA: TGTGCCAGTAAGTCAAGGAGTACAACCGGGGAGCTGTTTTTT

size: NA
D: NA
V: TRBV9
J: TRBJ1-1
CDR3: CASSVGQRNTEAFF
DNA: TGTGCCAGCAGCGTGGGACAACGGAACACTGAAGCTTTCTTT

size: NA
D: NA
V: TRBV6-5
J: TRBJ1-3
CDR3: CASSFQQGSGNTIYF
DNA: TGTGCCAGCAGTTTTCAACAGGGATCTGGAAACACCATATATTTT

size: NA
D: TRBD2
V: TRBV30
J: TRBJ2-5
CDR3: CAWGGEETQYF
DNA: TGTGCCTGGGGGGGGGAAGAGACCCAGTACTTC

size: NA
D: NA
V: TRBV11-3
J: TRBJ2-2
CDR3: CASSLEGGVTGKLFF
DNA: TGTGCCAGCAGCTTAGAAGGGGGTGTCACCGGGAAGCTGTTTTTT

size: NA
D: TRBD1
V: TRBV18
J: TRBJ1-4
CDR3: CASSPQGAFEKLFF
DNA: TGTGCCAGCTCACCACAGGGGGCGTTTGAAAAACTGTTTTTT